The sequence of this T cell receptor beta chain was determined in a study of shared clonotypes between healthy human individuals. The protocol was immunoSEQ multiplex PCR, while the TCRdb copy is restricted to in-frame clones and leaves out a portion. This table holds around 2.3 million clones, more than 90% found once. The V gene's germline CDR1 is SGHAT and CDR2 FQDESV (reference sequence). V was pared by 5 bases and J by 3 bases, with 16 bases between. This CDR3 contains 16 residues. V and J are TRBV11-1 and TRBJ1-4; D may be TRBD1 (5 bases). Sequenced input: naive CD4+ T cells sorted from blood. This sample's subset: CD45RA+ positively selected. The source is a man younger than 30 in good health. The CDR3 bases are TGTGCCAGCAGCCGACGCCAGGGACCGCCTAATGAAAAACTGTTTTTT. This translates into CASSRRQGPPNEKLFF.